Below are 9 T cell receptor beta chains sequenced from a single sample in a study of cytomegalovirus exposure and HLA in healthy donors. Use of 60 Vbeta and 13 Jbeta primers characterized the PCR. Data came from immunoSEQ multiplex PCR; TCRdb stores just in-frame clones and leaves some out. The repertoire includes fewer than 150,000 clones, approximately 62% of them detected once, and approximately 1.7% sits in the top ten. Sequencing input: PBMCs. The receptor set was obtained from a human donor in good health.

This chain uses TRBV7-3 with TRBJ1-1; perhaps TRBD1 as D (5 bases). Germline loops: CDR1 SGHTA, CDR2 FQGTGA. V was cut by 1 base and J by 6 bases, with 15 bases left in between. This CDR3 spans 15 amino acids. Here the CDR3 DNA reads TGTGCCAGCAGCTTAATCCGAATAGGGGTGTCTGAAGCTTTCTTT. Translated: CASSLIRIGVSEAFF.

The chain links TRBV18 to TRBJ2-5; D is perhaps TRBD1 (6 bases). The CDR3 runs 15 residues. V was pared by 3 bases and J by 1 base, with 12 bases between. Looked up from germline, CDR1 is KGHSH and CDR2 is LQKENI. The CDR3 DNA follows: TGTGCCAGCTCACCTGGCCAGACAGGCCAAGAGACCCAGTACTTC. It codes for CASSPGQTGQETQYF.

The rearrangement joins TRBV6-1 to TRBJ2-4; D may be TRBD2 (6 bases). Germline values: CDR1 MNHNS, CDR2 SASEGT. The V and J ends lost 4 bases and 5 bases respectively, with 9 bases between them. This CDR3 has 13 amino acids. Here the CDR3 DNA reads TGTGCCAGCAGTGCCAGGGAGGAAAACATTCAGTACTTC. Translated: CASSAREENIQYF.

This chain uses TRBV28 with TRBJ2-2; 12 nucleotides align to TRBD2. V shed 5 bases, J shed 1 base, and the junction held 2 bases outside the gene matches. This CDR3 is 16 amino acids long. Germline CDR1 MDHEN, CDR2 SYDVKM. The CDR3 sequence is CASSVLAGGNTGELFF. For the CDR3, the DNA is TGTGCCAGCAGTGTACTAGCGGGAGGGAACACCGGGGAGCTGTTTTTT.

CDR3: CSARLRYEQYF. The DNA for the CDR3 is TGCAGTGCACGACTCAGATACGAGCAGTACTTC. The chain recombines TRBV20-1 with TRBJ2-7; D uncertain. The V and J ends lost 6 bases and 4 bases respectively, with 10 bases between them. Germline V gives CDR1 DFQATT, CDR2 SNEGSKA (reference sequence). CDR3 length: 11 residues.

The V call is TRBV29-1, the J call TRBJ2-3; D ambiguous. Germline V lookup: CDR1 SQVTM, CDR2 ANQGSEA. V was cut by 5 bases and J by 5 bases, with 11 bases left in between. This CDR3 has 12 amino acids. The CDR3 region has the DNA TGCAGCGTTTCGACAACCGGAGATACGCAGTATTTT. Protein: CSVSTTGDTQYF.

This clone was picked up a small number of times. The chain has TRBV11-2 and TRBJ2-7; D is uncertain. Trimming took off 1 base at V and 2 bases at J, with 12 bases between the two ends. This CDR3 is 15 amino acids long. From germline, CDR1 is SGHAT and CDR2 FQNNGV. The CDR3 nucleotides are TGTGCCAGCAGCTTAGTAGTGGAGACCGCCTACGAGCAGTACTTC. Amino acid sequence: CASSLVVETAYEQYF.

The V call is TRBV5-1, the J call TRBJ2-1; a weak D match, TRBD2 (5 bases). Germline V gene data show CDR1 as SGHRS and CDR2 as YFSETQ. This CDR3 is built from 18 residues. V shed 6 bases and J shed 2 bases, with 24 bases lying between them. CDR3 loop: CASNLPNASGEAYNEQFF. The CDR3 coding sequence is TGCGCCAGCAACCTTCCGAACGCAAGCGGCGAGGCCTACAATGAGCAGTTCTTC.

CDR3: CASGSGRGSPLHF. In DNA, the CDR3 is TGTGCTAGTGGTTCGGGCCGGGGTTCACCCCTCCACTTT. The rearrangement links TRBV12-5 to TRBJ1-6; D remains unclear. Deletions cut 4 bases from V and 9 bases from J, with 10 bases between. The CDR3 loop spans 13 amino acids. The germline CDR1 and CDR2 sequences are LGHNT and FRNRAP.